The 25 T cell receptor beta chains below were found in one sample sequenced in a study of T cells in Graves' hyperthyroidism and ophthalmopathy. RNA transcripts gave rise to amplified TCR beta CDR3 regions. Using the HTBI primer set, a first-round RT-PCR was run on the TCR CDR3. MiXCR was run by TCRdb on the multiplex PCR reads, yielding one entry per CDR3 protein. The sample contains some 27,000 distinct CDR3 sequences, over 35% of which appear only once. The sample taken for sequencing was blood. The receptors derive from a woman aged 25 to 39 with Graves' hyperthyroidism.

Ten or more counts support this clonotype. The chain employs TRBV5-1 and TRBJ2-2; D is unclear. The CDR3 length is 16 residues. CDR1 is SGHRS and CDR2 is YFSETQ in the germline V gene. V was cut by 4 bases and J by 1 base, with 14 bases left in between. The CDR3 DNA sequence: TGCGCCAGCAGCCATCTTCGGGCTTGGAACACCGGGGAGCTGTTTTTT. Its protein is CASSHLRAWNTGELFF.

As DNA, the CDR3 is TGTGCCAGCGTACCTGGGACGGCTGGCTATGGCTACACCTTC. Encoded protein: CASVPGTAGYGYTF. The chain links TRBV2 to TRBJ1-2; D might be TRBD1 (5 bases). The CDR3 has 14 residues. CDR1 SNHLY and CDR2 FYNNEI come from the germline V gene. Between the trimmed V and J ends, which lost 8 bases and 4 bases, there was a span of 17 bases.

The chain is built from TRBV27 and TRBJ2-5, with 7 positions matching TRBD1. Germline V gene lookup returns CDR1 MNHEY and CDR2 SMNVEV (reference sequence). V shed 5 bases, J shed 5 bases, and the junction held 11 bases outside the gene matches. This CDR3 has 15 amino acids. The CDR3 nucleotides read TGTGCCAGCAGTCCCTGGACCCAGGGGGACGAGACCCAGTACTTC. The encoded protein is CASSPWTQGDETQYF.

By its share, this clonotype is medium-sized. The chain has TRBV10-3 and TRBJ2-7; D perhaps matches TRBD2 (6 bases). Trimming cost V 2 bases and J 0 bases, with 17 bases left between them. The germline V gene encodes CDR1 ENHRY and CDR2 SYGVKD. The CDR3 runs to 17 residues. The CDR3 is CAISEGLVSGNSYEQYF. The CDR3 DNA follows: TGTGCCATCAGTGAGGGGTTGGTTAGCGGAAACTCCTACGAGCAGTACTTC.

The table lists this clonotype with a few counts. The V gene is TRBV5-1, the J gene TRBJ2-3; unclear D gene. The CDR3 length is 14 residues. Germline V gene sequence: CDR1 SGHRS, CDR2 YFSETQ. The ends were cut back, 6 bases at V and 6 bases at J, with 17 bases in the middle. CDR3 sequence (DNA): TGCGCCAGCACACGCGGCCAAACGACGGATACGCAGTATTTT. It yields the protein CASTRGQTTDTQYF.

This chain links TRBV7-9 with TRBJ1-2; unclear D gene. Germline assignment: CDR1 SEHNR and CDR2 FQNEAQ (reference sequence). V shed 1 base and J shed 6 bases, with 9 bases lying between them. This CDR3 comprises 13 residues. This chain's CDR3 is CASSLDRSDGYTF. The CDR3 DNA sequence: TGTGCCAGCAGCTTAGATCGTTCCGATGGCTACACCTTC.

A remark on this clonotype: At one end the junction does not follow the germline gene, possibly because of a read error. The chain combines TRBV11-2 with TRBJ2-3, with D perhaps matching TRBD1 (5 bases). The CDR3 totals 13 residues. Looked up from germline, CDR1 is SGHAT and CDR2 is FQNNGV. CDR3 DNA: TGTGCCAGCAGCCCACCCGGCACAGGTACGCAGTGTTTT. Its protein is CASSPPGTGTQCF.

The chain employs TRBV20-1 and TRBJ2-3, with TRBD2 matching 10 bases. Trimming removed 3 bases from V and 6 bases from J; junction bases left unmatched: 15. This CDR3 has 17 residues. Germline V gene sequence: CDR1 DFQATT, CDR2 SNEGSKA (reference sequence). In DNA form, the CDR3 reads TGCAGTGCTAGCGCCCGGACTAGCGGCCCTACGGGGGATACGCAGTATTTT. It is translated as CSASARTSGPTGDTQYF.

This clonotype was picked up a small number of times. A read error is possible here, since a much larger clone lies one base away. The chain combines TRBV27 with TRBJ2-7; 7 bases agree with TRBD1. V dropped 5 bases and J dropped 2; count of bases not matched to a gene: 9. Looked up from germline, CDR1 is MNHEY and CDR2 is SMNVEV (reference sequence). CDR3 length: 15 residues. CDR3 sequence reads: CASSPTGTAPYEQYF. DNA of the CDR3: TGTGCCAGCAGTCCTACCGGGACAGCACCCTACGAGCAGTACTTC.

Points on this clonotype: A much larger clonotype is one base distant, so this may be a read error. The genes are TRBV30 and TRBJ1-1; 8 bases fit TRBD1. Germline-derived CDR1 and CDR2 are GTSNPN and SVGIG (reference sequence). The CDR3 consists of 13 residues. The CDR3 protein is CAWSGQGWTEACF. The CDR3 bases are TGTGCCTGGAGTGGACAGGGGTGGACTGAAGCTTGCTTT.

This clonotype was seen ten or more times. The chain links TRBV28 to TRBJ2-7, with TRBD2 as a possible D gene (6 bases). The CDR3 runs 14 residues. CDR1 and CDR2 (germline): MDHEN, SYDVKM. V was clipped by 9 bases and J by 2 bases, with 17 bases between them. Here the CDR3 reads CASTRPGGTYEQYF. CDR3 DNA sequence: TGTGCCAGTACGCGACCTGGCGGGACCTACGAGCAGTACTTC.

V usage is TRBV7-2 and J usage is TRBJ1-1, with D tentatively TRBD1 (6 bases). V lost 4 bases, J lost 7 bases, and 16 bases lay in between. Germline CDR1 is SGHTA and CDR2 is FQGNSA. CDR3 length: 14 amino acids. The CDR3, as DNA: TGTGCCAGCAGCTATGGGGGGCGCAGAATTGAAGCTTTCTTT. It translates to CASSYGGRRIEAFF.

The chain has TRBV29-1 and TRBJ2-5, with TRBD1 as a possible D gene (6 bases). The CDR3 is 12 amino acids. Trimming left V 7 bases short and J 5 bases short, with 14 bases between. The germline CDR1 and CDR2 sequences are SQVTM and ANQGSEA. The CDR3 bases are TGCAGCGAGAACAGGGTATGGGAGACCCAGTACTTC. Protein product: CSENRVWETQYF. The full variable domain, completed using reference TRBV29-1 and TRBJ2-5, is SAVISQKPSRDICQRGTSLTIQCQVDSQVTMMFWYRQQPGQSLTLIATANQGSEATYESGFVIDKFPISRPNLTFSTLTVSNMSPEDSSIYLCSENRVWETQYFGPGTRLLVL.

This clonotype was found many times. This chain's CDR3 is CASSPLAGGSYNEQFF. The CDR3 bases are TGTGCCAGCAGCCCCCTAGCGGGAGGGTCATACAATGAGCAGTTCTTC. The chain joins TRBV7-3 to TRBJ2-1; TRBD2 agrees at 12 bases. Germline V lookup: CDR1 SGHTA, CDR2 FQGTGA. V lost 5 bases, J lost 4 bases, and 6 bases stayed unmatched. CDR3 length: 16 residues.

This clonotype is deemed medium-sized. The chain couples TRBV9 to TRBJ1-2, with D unclear. The CDR3 has 16 amino acids. The V gene's germline CDR1 is SGDLS and CDR2 YYNGEE. Trimming left V 4 bases short and J 0 bases short, with 16 bases between. The CDR3 reads CASSTGSPWTNYGYTF. The CDR3 coding sequence is TGTGCCAGCAGCACTGGGTCCCCGTGGACTAACTATGGCTACACCTTC.

The rearrangement links TRBV20-1 to TRBJ2-1, with D possibly being TRBD1 (5 bases). The CDR3 consists of 15 residues. V gave up 2 bases and J gave up 3 bases, with 14 bases separating them. The V gene's germline CDR1 is DFQATT and CDR2 SNEGSKA (reference sequence). The CDR3 nucleotides read TGCAGTGCTAGACTCGTCGGCACAGGCTACAATGAGCAGTTCTTC. Its translation: CSARLVGTGYNEQFF.

The gene calls are TRBV7-9 and TRBJ2-1, with a tentative D call TRBD2 (5 bases). Per the germline V gene, CDR1 is SEHNR and CDR2 is FQNEAQ (reference sequence). This CDR3 has 12 residues. The ends were cut back, 1 base at V and 10 bases at J, with 8 bases in the middle. CDR3 protein: CASSLGEREQFF. CDR3 nucleotides: TGTGCCAGCAGCTTAGGCGAGCGGGAGCAGTTCTTC.

There are many counts of this clonotype. The chain recombines TRBV27 with TRBJ2-1, with D unclear. The CDR3 runs to 13 residues. Germline CDR1 reads MNHEY; CDR2 reads SMNVEV (reference sequence). Trimming pared 2 bases from V and 7 bases from J, leaving 9 bases between. The CDR3 sequence: CASSLLSPNEQFF. In DNA form, the CDR3 reads TGTGCCAGCAGTTTACTCTCCCCAAATGAGCAGTTCTTC.

As regards this clonotype: At one end the junction does not follow the germline gene, possibly because of a read error. The chain recombines TRBV12-3 or TRBV12-4 with TRBJ2-5; D not certain. The length of the CDR3 is 13 residues. CDR3 sequence: CASSLPNQESQYF. The CDR3 DNA follows: TGTGCCAGCAGTTTACCTAATCAAGAGAGCCAGTACTTC.

The table lists this clonotype with a count of one. The V gene is TRBV10-3, the J gene TRBJ1-2; TRBD1 matches at 8 bases. V lost 6 bases, J lost 5 bases, and 8 bases stayed unmatched. The germline CDR1 and CDR2 sequences are ENHRY and SYGVKD. This CDR3 has 14 amino acids. CDR3 amino acids: CAIRADRGGYGYTF. Written as DNA, the CDR3 is TGTGCCATCAGGGCTGACAGGGGTGGATATGGCTACACCTTC.

CDR3 coding DNA: TGTGCCAGCAGTCAAGATAGGACACGGTCGGCGTATGGCTACACCTTC. This translates into CASSQDRTRSAYGYTF. The genes are TRBV5-4 and TRBJ1-2; the D gene is possibly TRBD1 (5 bases). V was pared by 5 bases and J by 5 bases, with 22 bases between. This CDR3 comprises 16 residues. Germline loops: CDR1 SGHNT, CDR2 YYREEE (reference sequence).

This clonotype has a count of ten or more. The genes are TRBV10-1 and TRBJ2-6; the match to TRBD1 covers 11 bases. The CDR3 has 18 residues. Germline CDR1 reads WNHNN; CDR2 reads SYGVQD (reference sequence). The V segment lost 5 bases and the J segment 0 bases; nucleotides outside the gene matches: 6. The CDR3 DNA sequence: TGCGCCAGCAGTCCCGGACAGGGGGCGATCTCTGGGGCCAACGTCCTGACTTTC. Amino acids: CASSPGQGAISGANVLTF.

This clonotype is medium-sized by share. The CDR3, as DNA: TGTGCCACCAGGATGGAGAGGAGCTCCTATAATTCACCCCTCCACTTT. Its translation is CATRMERSSYNSPLHF. This chain uses TRBV15 with TRBJ1-6; D unclear. The CDR3 contains 16 residues. V gave up 6 bases and J gave up 0 bases, with 12 bases separating them. Germline CDR1 LNHNV, CDR2 YYDKDF (reference sequence).

The chain is built from TRBV4-1 and TRBJ2-1, with 14 bases aligning to TRBD2. CDR1 and CDR2 (germline): MGHRA, YSYEKL. The length of the CDR3 is 21 residues. The trim removed 0 bases at V and 7 bases at J, leaving 17 bases unmatched. For the CDR3, the DNA is TGCGCCAGCAGCCAAGAAGGGGGACTAGCGGGAGTTATTTCGAACCGGAATGAGCAGTTCTTC. Encoded protein: CASSQEGGLAGVISNRNEQFF.

The chain combines TRBV2 with TRBJ2-7; D is possibly TRBD2 (5 bases). V was trimmed by 1 base and J by 4 bases, leaving 20 bases between them. Per the germline V gene, CDR1 is SNHLY and CDR2 is FYNNEI. The CDR3 runs 17 residues. The CDR3 protein is CASSEEVAVCGPYEQYF. CDR3 in DNA: TGTGCCAGCAGTGAAGAGGTAGCAGTCTGCGGGCCTTACGAGCAGTACTTC.